These 22 T cell receptor beta chains were all obtained from the same sample, sequenced in a study of blood T cells in healthy people across ages. Primed by a sample-barcoded 5' primer and a J-beta primer mix, a second PCR proceeded for about 7 to 11 cycles. TCRdb used MiXCR to reprocess the 5' RACE reads, holding one entry per CDR3 protein. The sample has roughly 1.7 million distinct CDR3 sequences, roughly 30% seen once; the top ten hold about 11%. The sample taken for sequencing was blood. These TCRs come from a young woman in good health.

The chain combines TRBV6-2 or TRBV6-3 with TRBJ1-2; D is perhaps TRBD1 (6 bases). CDR3 length equals 16 residues. The ends were cut back, 0 bases at V and 8 bases at J, with 19 bases in the middle. CDR1 MNHEY and CDR2 SVGEGT come from the germline V gene. CDR3 coding DNA: TGTGCCAGCAGTTACTCCACGGGGGGGCTCTCGGACGGCTACACCTTC. It yields the protein CASSYSTGGLSDGYTF.

The chain couples TRBV4-1 to TRBJ2-7; D uncertain. The length of the CDR3 is 14 residues. The V and J ends lost 0 bases and 6 bases respectively, with 12 bases between them. Germline assignment: CDR1 MGHRA and CDR2 YSYEKL. The CDR3 bases are TGCGCCAGCAGCCAAGAGTGGTGGGCTTCCGAGCAGTACTTC. Amino acids: CASSQEWWASEQYF.

This rearrangement joins TRBV5-1 to TRBJ2-5; D is perhaps TRBD1 or TRBD2 (5 bases each). The CDR3 runs 17 residues. Germline loops: CDR1 SGHRS, CDR2 YFSETQ. Trimming cost V 0 bases and J 11 bases, with 26 bases left between them. CDR3 sequence (DNA): TGCGCCAGCAGCTTGGTCTTCGGGGCTTTGGAATACAATGAGCAGTACTTC. The encoded protein is CASSLVFGALEYNEQYF.

The chain carries TRBV10-3 and TRBJ2-7, with D tentatively TRBD1 or TRBD2 (5 bases each). Germline lookup yields CDR1 ENHRY and CDR2 SYGVKD. V dropped 5 bases and J dropped 3 bases, with 11 bases sitting between them. The CDR3 extends over 13 amino acids. CDR3 sequence reads: CAISRDEYYEQYF. In DNA, the CDR3 is TGTGCCATCAGTCGGGACGAATACTACGAGCAGTACTTC.

The rearrangement links TRBV6-5 to TRBJ2-5; D possibly corresponds to TRBD1 (5 bases). The CDR3 is 15 residues long. Germline loops: CDR1 MNHEY, CDR2 SVGAGI. V gave up 5 bases and J gave up 3 bases, with 16 bases separating them. CDR3 in DNA: TGTGCCAGCAGTACCCAAAGGGGAAGAAAAGAGACCCAGTACTTC. Encoded protein: CASSTQRGRKETQYF.

This clonotype was seen a handful of times. The rearrangement uses TRBV7-9 and TRBJ1-4; 11 bases map to TRBD1. V lost 5 bases, J lost 5 bases, and 4 bases stayed unmatched. CDR3 length: 15 residues. The germline V gene encodes CDR1 SEHNR and CDR2 FQNEAQ (reference sequence). The chain's CDR3 is CASSTRDRGNEKLFF. The CDR3 DNA reads as TGTGCCAGCAGCACCCGGGACAGGGGGAATGAAAAACTGTTTTTT.

The chain couples TRBV2 to TRBJ2-1, with TRBD2 matching over 8 bases. Germline loops: CDR1 SNHLY, CDR2 FYNNEI. The CDR3 length is 15 residues. V gave up 2 bases and J gave up 7 bases; unmatched junction bases: 7. CDR3 nucleotides: TGTGCCAGCAGTGAATCAGCGGGAGTGGGGAATGAGCAGTTCTTC. The encoded protein is CASSESAGVGNEQFF.

This clonotype has a handful of counts. The chain employs TRBV9 and TRBJ2-7, with D possibly TRBD2 on 6 matching bases. This CDR3 region has 15 residues. Looked up from germline, CDR1 is SGDLS and CDR2 is YYNGEE. V lost 0 bases and J 4 bases, leaving 14 bases between the germline ends. This CDR3 is CASSVEETSPYEQYF. The CDR3, as DNA: TGTGCCAGCAGCGTAGAAGAGACTAGTCCGTACGAGCAGTACTTC.

The genes are TRBV20-1 and TRBJ2-1, with D perhaps matching TRBD2 (5 bases). Trimming took off 0 bases at V and 5 bases at J, with 11 bases between the two ends. The CDR3 loop spans 14 amino acids. Germline V gene data show CDR1 as DFQATT and CDR2 as SNEGSKA (reference sequence). The CDR3, as DNA: TGCAGTGCTAGAGAGATAGGAGCGGACAATGAGCAGTTCTTC. This gives the protein CSAREIGADNEQFF.

The rearrangement uses TRBV10-3 and TRBJ2-7; TRBD1 matches at 9 bases. The V segment lost 7 bases and the J segment 2 bases; nucleotides outside the gene matches: 12. This CDR3 is 16 amino acids long. Germline V gene sequence: CDR1 ENHRY, CDR2 SYGVKD. CDR3 bases: TGTGCCATCATTATTACCGGGACAGGGCGTACCTACGAGCAGTACTTC. The encoded protein is CAIIITGTGRTYEQYF.

The V and J genes are TRBV11-2 and TRBJ2-7, with 8 bases identical to TRBD2. The CDR3 spans 15 residues. The germline V gene has CDR1 SGHAT and CDR2 FQNNGV. Losses at the gene ends were 1 base for V and 3 bases for J; bases not matched to a gene: 5. The DNA of the CDR3 is TGTGCCAGCAGCTTAGGAGCGGGGGCTTTCTACGAGCAGTACTTC. The encoded protein is CASSLGAGAFYEQYF.

The chain has TRBV5-1 and TRBJ2-3; D is possibly TRBD2 (7 bases). Trimming stripped 4 bases from V and 9 bases from J, with 15 bases between. The germline gives CDR1 SGHRS, CDR2 YFSETQ. This CDR3 spans 13 amino acids. DNA of the CDR3: TGCGCCAGCAGCCCTGAGGGCGGGGGCACGCAGTATTTT. It yields the protein CASSPEGGGTQYF.

This chain uses TRBV2 with TRBJ2-7; no definite D call. V was pared by 2 bases and J by 2 bases, with 10 bases between. This CDR3 has 14 amino acids. Germline CDR1 SNHLY, CDR2 FYNNEI. The CDR3 bases are TGTGCCAGCAGTGAACAGAACCCTCCCTACGAGCAGTACTTC. Its translation is CASSEQNPPYEQYF.

This clonotype was detected only a few times. The CDR3 here is CASSLGAPGDIQYF. The CDR3 region has the DNA TGTGCCAGCAGTTTAGGAGCCCCGGGGGACATTCAGTACTTC. The gene calls are TRBV12-3 or TRBV12-4 and TRBJ2-4; D possibly corresponds to TRBD2 (6 bases). Trimming removed 1 base from V and 8 bases from J, with 12 bases in between. The CDR3 totals 14 residues.

This chain connects TRBV6-1 to TRBJ2-5; no clear D. CDR1 is MNHNS and CDR2 is SASEGT in the germline V gene. The CDR3 loop spans 15 amino acids. Trimming took 4 bases from V and 2 from J, leaving 14 bases between them. The CDR3 is CASSGVNGRQETQYF. The CDR3 nucleotides read TGTGCCAGCAGTGGAGTTAATGGGCGGCAAGAGACCCAGTACTTC.

A few counts support this clonotype. A read error may account for a junction end that differs from germline. The rearrangement joins TRBV18 to TRBJ2-3; TRBD1 aligns across 8 bases. Germline loops: CDR1 KGHSH, CDR2 LQKENI. This CDR3 has 14 residues. Here the CDR3 DNA reads TGTGCCAGCTCTCCACCGGGACAGGAGGATACGCAGTATTTT. Encoded protein: CASSPPGQEDTQYF.

The CDR3: CASSATLRDRGIHEQYF. The CDR3 nucleotides read TGTGCCAGCAGTGCTACCCTCCGGGACAGAGGTATCCACGAGCAGTACTTC. The chain uses TRBV28 and TRBJ2-7; 7 bases are shared with TRBD1. V dropped 5 bases and J dropped 5; count of bases not matched to a gene: 18. CDR3 length equals 17 residues. Looked up from germline, CDR1 is MDHEN and CDR2 is SYDVKM.

Many counts were recorded for this clonotype. The rearrangement links TRBV7-6 to TRBJ2-5, with D perhaps TRBD1 (5 bases). V was pared by 4 bases and J by 2 bases, with 14 bases between. CDR3 length equals 15 residues. CDR1 is SGHVS, CDR2 FNYEAQ, per germline. The CDR3 coding sequence is TGTGCCAGCAGCTCCCCCCGGACACAGCAAGAGACCCAGTACTTC. This codes for CASSSPRTQQETQYF.

The rearrangement joins TRBV4-2 to TRBJ1-1, with D possibly matching TRBD1 (6 bases). CDR1 LGHNA and CDR2 YNFKEQ come from the germline V gene. The length of the CDR3 is 16 residues. V lost 1 base, J lost 2 bases, and 14 bases lay in between. This CDR3 reads CASSQVGGGANTEAFF. For the CDR3, the DNA is TGTGCCAGCAGCCAAGTTGGTGGGGGGGCTAACACTGAAGCTTTCTTT.

A note on this clonotype: This may arise from a read error, as a much more abundant clone is one base away. V and J are TRBV29-1 and TRBJ2-7; perhaps TRBD2 as D (5 bases). CDR3 length: 13 amino acids. Trimming cost V 7 bases and J 7 bases, with 20 bases left between them. Germline CDR1 SQVTM, CDR2 ANQGSEA. The CDR3 sequence: CSGSGSAGNEQYF. In DNA form, the CDR3 reads TGCAGCGGGAGTGGGTCGGCGGGCAATGAGCAGTACTTC.

This clonotype has just a few counts. The V and J genes are TRBV21-1 and TRBJ2-4; the DNA was not compared with TRBD1, the D call given in the table. TRBV21-1 constitutes a pseudogene. The CDR3 consists of 18 residues. Here the CDR3 DNA reads TGTGCCAGCAGCAAAGCACACAGGGTGGAAGTGACCAAAAACATTCAGTACTTC. This encodes CASSKAHRVEVTKNIQYF.

Details on this clonotype: At one boundary the junction diverges from the germline segment, which might be a read error. The chain employs TRBV15 and TRBJ2-2; 10 nucleotides line up with TRBD1. The CDR3 covers 15 residues. Per the germline V gene, CDR1 is LNHNV and CDR2 is YYDKDF (reference sequence). The CDR3 nucleotides read TGCGCCACCAGCGCTGGGACAGGGGACACCGGGGAGCTGTTTTTT. Translating gives CATSAGTGDTGELFF.